The rows below give T cell receptor beta chains drawn from one sample of a study of blood T cell repertoires in COVID-19. Generated by immunoSEQ multiplex PCR, the TCRdb table keeps only in-frame clones and is missing some. Of around 190,000 clones listed, roughly 84% are singletons. The sequencing sample was made of PBMCs or T cells enriched from blood (not recorded which). Receptors originate from a woman aged 25-40 years who had recovered from COVID-19. Each CDR3 is given with its conserved first and last residue. D genes are given only for firm matches. Size values are once, few and many counts, or a class for expanded clones, and some rows have none.

CDR3nt: TGTGCCACCCTGGGACTAGCGGGAGTAGGCCCCTACGAGCAGTACTTC
CDR3aa: CATLGLAGVGPYEQYF
v_gene: TRBV15
abundance: -
j_gene: TRBJ2-7
d_gene: TRBD2

CDR3nt: TGCAGCGTTTCGAGCGGGTTTGGGGCAGATACGCAGTATTTT
CDR3aa: CSVSSGFGADTQYF
v_gene: TRBV29-1
abundance: once
j_gene: TRBJ2-3
d_gene: -

CDR3nt: TGCGCCAGCAGCCACCGCCGGACAGGGGTTGGTACCGGGGAGCTGTTTTTT
CDR3aa: CASSHRRTGVGTGELFF
v_gene: TRBV4-1
abundance: -
j_gene: TRBJ2-2
d_gene: TRBD1

CDR3nt: TGTGCCAGCAGCACATCGGACAGGTTTATGCAGCCCCAGCATTTT
CDR3aa: CASSTSDRFMQPQHF
v_gene: TRBV7-9
abundance: -
j_gene: TRBJ1-5
d_gene: TRBD1

CDR3nt: TGTGCCAGCAGCCAAGACAGGGCCCTGGCTAATGAAAAACTGTTTTTT
CDR3aa: CASSQDRALANEKLFF
v_gene: TRBV5-8
abundance: -
j_gene: TRBJ1-4
d_gene: TRBD1

CDR3nt: TGTGCCAGCAGCTTGACAGGGTGGAATCAGCCCCAGCATTTT
CDR3aa: CASSLTGWNQPQHF
v_gene: TRBV6-5
abundance: -
j_gene: TRBJ1-5
d_gene: TRBD1

CDR3nt: TGTGCCAGCAGCTTCTTGCAGGGGGTTGGGACCCAGTACTTC
CDR3aa: CASSFLQGVGTQYF
v_gene: TRBV7-9
abundance: few
j_gene: TRBJ2-5
d_gene: TRBD1

CDR3nt: TGTGCCAGCAGCCAAGGTCCCGGGACAGGGTACCCCTACGAGCAGTACTTC
CDR3aa: CASSQGPGTGYPYEQYF
v_gene: TRBV3-1/TRBV3-2
abundance: -
j_gene: TRBJ2-7
d_gene: TRBD1

CDR3nt: TGTGCCTGGAGCGAGGGGGCTGGTCAGCCCCAGCATTTT
CDR3aa: CAWSEGAGQPQHF
v_gene: TRBV30
abundance: -
j_gene: TRBJ1-5
d_gene: TRBD1

CDR3nt: TGTGCCAGCAGCCTCGGGGATTCTCCCAACAGTGAAAAACTGTTTTTT
CDR3aa: CASSLGDSPNSEKLFF
v_gene: TRBV7-9
abundance: -
j_gene: TRBJ1-4
d_gene: -

CDR3nt: TGTGCCAGCAGCATGGGACTTAATGAGCAGTTCTTC
CDR3aa: CASSMGLNEQFF
v_gene: TRBV11-2
abundance: -
j_gene: TRBJ2-1
d_gene: -

CDR3nt: TGTGCAAGTCGCTTAACCCGACTAGCCCCCAATGAGCAGTTCTTC
CDR3aa: CASRLTRLAPNEQFF
v_gene: TRBV12-2
abundance: -
j_gene: TRBJ2-1
d_gene: -

CDR3nt: TGTGCCAGCAGCACCTCCCTAGCGGACTCCTACAATGAGCAGTTCTTC
CDR3aa: CASSTSLADSYNEQFF
v_gene: TRBV9
abundance: -
j_gene: TRBJ2-1
d_gene: TRBD2